The next 9 T cell receptor beta chains were all read from a single sample in a study of chemoradiotherapy in HPV16-positive cancers. Produced via immunoSEQ multiplex PCR; TCRdb's table is partial and in-frame only. The sample yields roughly 5,800 clones, around 85% seen once. The source was tumor tissue, collected from a patient who underwent chemoradiotherapy. All receptors come from a human donor with HPV-associated anogenital cancer.

The chain is built from TRBV9 and TRBJ2-3; D might be TRBD2 (5 bases). The CDR3 loop spans 14 amino acids. The germline V and J ends were trimmed by 4 bases and 5 bases, with 14 bases remaining between them. The germline V gene encodes CDR1 SGDLS and CDR2 YYNGEE. The chain's CDR3 is CASSRGVGVDTQYF. CDR3 DNA sequence: TGTGCCAGCAGCCGGGGTGTCGGGGTAGATACGCAGTATTTT.

This chain connects TRBV19 to TRBJ1-2, with 7 bases lining up with TRBD1. Germline V gene data show CDR1 as LNHDA and CDR2 as SQIVND (reference sequence). This CDR3 is built from 17 residues. The V gene end was trimmed by 2 bases and the J gene end by 0 bases; junction bases not matched to a gene: 9. The CDR3 DNA reads TGTGCCAGTAGTATATCGCCGCTAGGACAGGCTAACTATGGCTACACCTTC. Amino acid sequence: CASSISPLGQANYGYTF.

This chain links TRBV11-3 with TRBJ2-3, with 9 bases identical to TRBD2. The CDR3 loop spans 17 amino acids. Germline V gene data show CDR1 as SGHNT and CDR2 as YENEEA. The J segment lost 1 base and the V segment lost 3 bases, leaving 8 bases of the junction unmatched. The CDR3 protein is CASSLGSGGYGTDTQYF. CDR3 sequence (DNA): TGTGCCAGCAGCTTGGGAAGCGGGGGGTACGGCACAGATACGCAGTATTTT. Using reference TRBV11-3 and TRBJ2-3 for the parts outside the CDR3, the full variable domain is EAGVVQSPRYKIIEKKQPVAFWCNPISGHNTLYWYLQNLGQGPELLIRYENEEAVDDSQLPKDRFSAERLKGVDSTLKIQPAELGDSAVYLCASSLGSGGYGTDTQYFGPGTRLTVL.

This clone is deemed large. The chain carries TRBV7-9 and TRBJ1-1; D not resolved. This CDR3 has 14 residues. In germline, CDR1 is SEHNR, CDR2 FQNEAQ (reference sequence). Trimming shortened V by 0 bases and J by 4 bases, and 9 bases separated the two germline ends. CDR3 loop: CASSLADGPTEAFF. DNA for the CDR3: TGTGCCAGCAGCTTAGCGGACGGGCCCACTGAAGCTTTCTTT.

The chain recombines TRBV19 with TRBJ2-1; D remains unclear. Per germline, CDR1 LNHDA and CDR2 SQIVND (reference sequence). Trimming removed 6 bases from V and 9 bases from J, with 9 bases in between. The CDR3 is 11 amino acids. The CDR3 DNA sequence: TGTGCCAGTAGCACCGTTAGTGAGCAGTTCTTC. It is translated as CASSTVSEQFF.

By proportion, this clone is medium-sized. The gene calls are TRBV18 and TRBJ2-4; 9 positions match TRBD2. The CDR3 sequence is 17 residues long. J gave up 4 bases and V 3 bases, and 10 bases lay outside the gene matches. CDR1 is KGHSH and CDR2 is LQKENI in the germline V gene. The CDR3 DNA follows: TGTGCCAGCTCACCCGCCGGGGCGGGGGGGAGTAAAAACATTCAGTACTTC. Its translation is CASSPAGAGGSKNIQYF. Variable domain in full (rest from reference TRBV18 and TRBJ2-4): NAGVMQNPRHLVRRRGQEARLRCSPMKGHSHVYWYRQLPEEGLKFMVYLQKENIIDESGMPKERFSAEFPKEGPSILRIQQVVRGDSAAYFCASSPAGAGGSKNIQYFGAGTRLSVL.

The chain links TRBV7-2 to TRBJ2-6, with 10 bases aligning to TRBD1. The CDR3 totals 19 residues. CDR1 is SGHTA and CDR2 is FQGNSA in the germline V gene. After removal of 6 bases from V and 0 bases from J, the junction contained 11 bases not matched to a gene. The CDR3 DNA reads TGTGCCAGCAGTCCCCAGGGACAGGGGCGGCTCTCTGGGGCCAACGTCCTGACTTTC. This translates into CASSPQGQGRLSGANVLTF.

This chain uses TRBV7-4 with TRBJ1-2; D is ambiguous. There are 12 residues in the CDR3. Trimming cost V 11 bases and J 5 bases, with 15 bases left between them. Germline CDR1 reads SGHVT; CDR2 reads SQSDAQ. This chain's CDR3 is CADRGLRYGYTF. DNA for the CDR3: TGTGCCGACCGCGGGCTTCGGTATGGCTACACCTTC.

The chain links TRBV6-6 to TRBJ2-1; 7 nucleotides line up with TRBD2. The CDR3 runs to 14 residues. Germline V gives CDR1 MNHNY, CDR2 SVGAGI (reference sequence). The junction had 7 bases not matched to a gene; V was cut back by 8 bases and J by 3 bases. CDR3 nucleotide sequence: TGTGCCAGCCTTACTTCGGGGGGCTACAATGAGCAGTTCTTC. Translated, it gives CASLTSGGYNEQFF.